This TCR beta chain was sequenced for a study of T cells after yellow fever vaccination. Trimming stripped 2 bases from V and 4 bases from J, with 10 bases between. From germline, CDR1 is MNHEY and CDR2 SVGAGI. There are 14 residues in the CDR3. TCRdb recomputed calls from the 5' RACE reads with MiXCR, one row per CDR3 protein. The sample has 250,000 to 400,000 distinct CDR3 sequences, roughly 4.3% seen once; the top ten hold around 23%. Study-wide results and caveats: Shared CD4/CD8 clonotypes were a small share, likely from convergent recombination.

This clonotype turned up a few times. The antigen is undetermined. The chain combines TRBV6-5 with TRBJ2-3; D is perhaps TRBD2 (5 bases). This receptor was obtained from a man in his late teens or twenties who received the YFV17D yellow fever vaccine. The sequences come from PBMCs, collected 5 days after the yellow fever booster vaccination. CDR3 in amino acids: CASSYTRPPDTQYF. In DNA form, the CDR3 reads TGTGCCAGCAGTTACACTAGGCCGCCAGATACGCAGTATTTT.